These 29 T cell receptor beta chains came from one sample sequenced in a study of blood T cell repertoires in COVID-19. Repertoires were generated with immunoSEQ multiplex PCR, while TCRdb's copy carries only in-frame clones and drops some. Among 130,000 to 150,000 clones listed, about four fifths were seen once. The sample comprised PBMCs or T cells enriched from blood (not recorded which). These receptors originate from a man aged 50 to 59 who had recovered from COVID-19.

CDR3 nucleotide sequence: TGCAGTGTAGAGATGAACACTGAAGCTTTCTTT. Residues: CSVEMNTEAFF. This chain joins TRBV20-1 and TRBJ1-1; D unclear. Trimming shortened V by 7 bases and J by 0 bases, and 6 bases separated the two germline ends. From germline, CDR1 is DFQATT and CDR2 SNEGSKA (reference sequence). There are 11 residues in the CDR3.

This chain joins TRBV7-2 and TRBJ1-1; D is unclear. V was shortened by 1 base and J by 5 bases, with 11 bases between the two germline ends. CDR1 is SGHTA, CDR2 FQGNSA, per germline. The CDR3 spans 14 residues. The CDR3 DNA sequence: TGTGCCAGCAGCTTAGTCGGGGAGAGAACTGAAGCTTTCTTT. Translation gives CASSLVGERTEAFF.

The V call is TRBV18, the J call TRBJ2-7; D is unresolved. V lost 5 bases to trimming and J lost 2 bases, with 7 bases between them. This CDR3 is 12 amino acids long. Germline V CDR1 and CDR2: KGHSH, LQKENI. DNA of the CDR3: TGTGCCAGCTCAATAGGAGCCTACGAGCAGTACTTC. This translates into CASSIGAYEQYF.

The chain carries TRBV14 and TRBJ1-6; D may be TRBD1 (5 bases). The CDR3 sequence is 14 residues long. Trimming took off 5 bases at V and 10 bases at J, with 15 bases between the two ends. Germline V CDR1 and CDR2: SGHDN, FVKESK. Written as DNA, the CDR3 is TGTGCCAGCAGCACCGGGACTGTATTATCACCCCTCCACTTT. It codes for CASSTGTVLSPLHF.

The chain couples TRBV28 to TRBJ2-7, with TRBD1 matching over 8 bases. V lost 5 bases, J lost 3 bases, and 6 bases stayed unmatched. The CDR3 totals 14 residues. Germline-derived CDR1 and CDR2 are MDHEN and SYDVKM. The CDR3: CASSPTGAYYEQYF. In DNA, the CDR3 is TGTGCCAGCAGTCCGACAGGGGCTTACTACGAGCAGTACTTC.

This sequence joins TRBV5-1 and TRBJ2-3; 10 nucleotides align to TRBD2. CDR3 length: 16 residues. Trimming took 4 bases from V and 2 from J; bases not matched to a gene: 7. The germline gives CDR1 SGHRS, CDR2 YFSETQ. The chain's CDR3 is CASSPGLAATTDTQYF. Here the CDR3 DNA reads TGCGCCAGCAGCCCCGGACTAGCGGCGACCACAGATACGCAGTATTTT.

The chain carries TRBV27 and TRBJ1-5, with 9 bases that match TRBD1. The length of the CDR3 is 19 residues. Germline CDR1 and CDR2: MNHEY and SMNVEV (reference sequence). The ends lost 5 bases at V and 3 bases at J; junction bases unmatched: 17. The CDR3 sequence is CASSRAWDREVLTNQPQHF. CDR3 DNA sequence: TGTGCCAGCAGTCGCGCGTGGGACAGGGAGGTCCTAACCAATCAGCCCCAGCATTTT.

This clone is medium-sized (0.01 to 0.1%). The sample holds other DNA sequences that translate to the same CDR3. This chain uses TRBV11-3 with TRBJ2-5; 11 bases are a match to TRBD1. The junction had 6 bases not matched to a gene; V was cut back by 5 bases and J by 4 bases. Germline CDR1 and CDR2: SGHNT and YENEEA. The CDR3 runs 15 residues. CDR3 sequence (DNA): TGTGCCAGCAGCGGAGGACAGGGGGCGGGAGAGACCCAGTACTTC. Its translation: CASSGGQGAGETQYF. The complete variable domain, with remaining parts taken from reference TRBV11-3 and TRBJ2-5, reads EAGVVQSPRYKIIEKKQPVAFWCNPISGHNTLYWYLQNLGQGPELLIRYENEEAVDDSQLPKDRFSAERLKGVDSTLKIQPAELGDSAVYLCASSGGQGAGETQYFGPGTRLLVL.

This sequence joins TRBV12-3 or TRBV12-4 and TRBJ2-3; 9 positions agree with TRBD1. The CDR3 runs 13 residues. V gave up 6 bases and J gave up 9 bases; unmatched junction bases: 7. The CDR3 region has the DNA TGTGCCAGCAGGGGTCCGGGACAGGGCACGCAGTATTTT. Translation gives CASRGPGQGTQYF.

The sample holds a few counts of this clone. This chain links TRBV5-1 with TRBJ1-1; D is unclear. Germline values: CDR1 SGHRS, CDR2 YFSETQ. The V end was cut by 0 bases, the J end by 2 bases, with 14 bases between. This CDR3 comprises 16 residues. CDR3 in DNA: TGCGCCAGCAGCTTGGATTCGGGGTTATCTAACACTGAAGCTTTCTTT. It yields the protein CASSLDSGLSNTEAFF.

CDR3 residues: CATSPRGVSYEQYF. CDR3 coding DNA: TGTGCCACCAGCCCTAGGGGTGTCTCCTACGAGCAGTACTTC. The chain links TRBV15 to TRBJ2-7, with D possibly being TRBD1 (5 bases). The germline V gene has CDR1 LNHNV and CDR2 YYDKDF (reference sequence). CDR3 length: 14 amino acids. Trimming removed 5 bases from V and 0 bases from J, with 11 bases in between.

J is TRBJ2-6 and V is TRBV5-1; perhaps TRBD2 as D (6 bases). Trimming shortened V by 0 bases and J by 0 bases, and 7 bases separated the two germline ends. Germline CDR1 and CDR2: SGHRS and YFSETQ. The CDR3 covers 16 residues. The CDR3 DNA follows: TGCGCCAGCAGCTTGGTCGGGAGCTCTGGGGCCAACGTCCTGACTTTC. The encoded protein is CASSLVGSSGANVLTF.

This sequence joins TRBV3-1 (or the pseudogene TRBV3-2) and TRBJ2-2; TRBD1 agrees at 9 bases. The V segment lost 5 bases and the J segment 5 bases; nucleotides outside the gene matches: 12. CDR1 LGHDT and CDR2 YNNKEL come from the germline V gene (reference sequence). The CDR3 is 17 amino acids. The CDR3 nucleotides are TGTGCCAGCAGCTGGTTACAACAGGGGGCGCGAACCGGGGAGCTGTTTTTT. This translates into CASSWLQQGARTGELFF.

This clone was found a few times. This sequence joins TRBV29-1 and TRBJ2-6; D may be TRBD2 (5 bases). V lost 5 bases to trimming and J lost 2 bases, with 7 bases between them. In germline, CDR1 is SQVTM, CDR2 ANQGSEA. The CDR3 sequence is 13 residues long. Here the CDR3 reads CSVRSAGANVLTF. The CDR3 nucleotides read TGCAGCGTTCGTAGCGCTGGGGCCAACGTCCTGACTTTC.

Details on this clone: Germline is not matched at one junction end, which may reflect a read error. The rearrangement joins TRBV7-7 to TRBJ2-7; D gene uncertain. This CDR3 has 13 amino acids. Germline V CDR1 and CDR2: SSHAT, FNYEAQ (reference sequence). CDR3 in amino acids: CASSLVSVGEQYF. CDR3 DNA: TGTGCTAGCAGCTTAGTAAGCGTGGGCGAGCAGTACTTC.

The V and J genes are TRBV19 and TRBJ1-5; no definite D call. CDR3 length equals 15 residues. CDR1 is LNHDA, CDR2 SQIVND, per germline (reference sequence). The V and J ends lost 6 bases and 5 bases respectively, with 17 bases between them. CDR3 in amino acids: CASREGVLVYQPQHF. DNA of the CDR3: TGTGCCAGTAGAGAGGGTGTTTTGGTGTATCAGCCCCAGCATTTT.

The chain recombines TRBV14 with TRBJ1-2; D not resolved. This CDR3 has 15 amino acids. Trimming removed 2 bases at V and 4 bases at J, with 14 bases between. The germline V gene encodes CDR1 SGHDN and CDR2 FVKESK. In DNA form, the CDR3 reads TGTGCCAGCAGCCAAAATGCTCGGGCGGGCTATGGCTACACCTTC. Encoded protein: CASSQNARAGYGYTF.

V and J are TRBV19 and TRBJ2-3; 7 positions match TRBD2. The V gene's germline CDR1 is LNHDA and CDR2 SQIVND (reference sequence). V shed 7 bases and J 2 bases; nucleotides not matched to a gene: 6. The length of the CDR3 is 14 residues. The CDR3 DNA reads TGTGCCAGTATGGGCGGACTAGACACAGATACGCAGTATTTT. Translating it yields CASMGGLDTDTQYF.

V and J are TRBV9 and TRBJ1-1; D is uncertain. The germline gives CDR1 SGDLS, CDR2 YYNGEE. V was pared by 4 bases and J by 4 bases, with 20 bases between. This CDR3 spans 16 amino acids. CDR3 nucleotide sequence: TGTGCCAGCAGCTCCCTTATAGAAGATCCTAGCACTGAAGCTTTCTTT. It yields the protein CASSSLIEDPSTEAFF.

The rearrangement links TRBV6-5 to TRBJ2-1; tentative D call: TRBD2 (7 bases). This CDR3 spans 14 amino acids. CDR1 is MNHEY and CDR2 is SVGAGI in the germline V gene. The germline V and J ends were trimmed by 8 bases and 4 bases, with 15 bases remaining between them. The chain's CDR3 is CASLGGAGYNEQFF. CDR3 nucleotide sequence: TGTGCCAGCCTTGGGGGGGCAGGATACAATGAGCAGTTCTTC.

This clone has just a few counts. The rearrangement joins TRBV4-3 to TRBJ1-1; 7 bases map to TRBD1. Germline V gene data show CDR1 as LGHNA and CDR2 as YSLEER. Trimming removed 4 bases from V and 5 bases from J; junction bases left unmatched: 4. This CDR3 is built from 13 residues. For the CDR3, the DNA is TGCGCCAGCAGCCGACAGGGCGATACTGAAGCTTTCTTT. Amino acids: CASSRQGDTEAFF.

The rearrangement links TRBV7-3 to TRBJ1-1; 7 bases agree with TRBD1. Per germline, CDR1 SGHTA and CDR2 FQGTGA. The CDR3 totals 16 residues. Trimming cost V 3 bases and J 1 base; bases outside gene matches: 8. This chain's CDR3 is CASSFSGGIRNTEAFF. CDR3 DNA: TGTGCCAGCAGCTTCTCAGGGGGGATTAGGAACACTGAAGCTTTCTTT.

This clone turned up a few times. This chain links TRBV19 with TRBJ2-4; 10 bases match TRBD2. CDR1 and CDR2 from the germline V gene are LNHDA and SQIVND (reference sequence). With V trimmed by 3 bases and J by 5 bases, 7 bases remained unmatched. The CDR3 extends over 16 amino acids. Here the CDR3 DNA reads TGTGCCAGTAGTATGGGCCTAGCGGGGGAACAAAACATTCAGTACTTC. It is translated as CASSMGLAGEQNIQYF.

The CDR3: CASSLAPANTGELFF. CDR3 nucleotides: TGTGCCAGCAGCTTAGCTCCAGCGAACACCGGGGAGCTGTTTTTT. The chain joins TRBV7-2 to TRBJ2-2; D gene uncertain. Germline V gives CDR1 SGHTA, CDR2 FQGNSA. Trimming took 0 bases from V and 0 from J, leaving 5 bases between them. The CDR3 is 15 amino acids.

The chain is built from TRBV30 and TRBJ2-7, with a tentative D call TRBD1 (6 bases). Germline CDR1 and CDR2: GTSNPN and SVGIG (reference sequence). The V and J ends lost 0 bases and 6 bases respectively, with 9 bases between them. CDR3 length: 12 amino acids. The chain's CDR3 is CAWSVQGLEQYF. The DNA for the CDR3 is TGTGCCTGGAGTGTACAGGGTCTCGAGCAGTACTTC.

The chain links TRBV9 to TRBJ1-2, with D possibly being TRBD1 (6 bases). CDR1 is SGDLS and CDR2 is YYNGEE in the germline V gene. This CDR3 comprises 15 residues. Trimming cost V 4 bases and J 3 bases, with 16 bases left between them. The CDR3 nucleotides are TGTGCCAGCAGCACACCGGGACAAGGTTACTATGGCTACACCTTC. Translated, it gives CASSTPGQGYYGYTF.

The CDR3 protein is CASSQDPLAGEQFF. CDR3 sequence (DNA): TGTGCCAGCAGCCAAGATCCTCTGGCAGGAGAGCAGTTCTTC. The chain links TRBV4-2 to TRBJ2-1, with D unclear. Trimming cost V 0 bases and J 10 bases, with 13 bases left between them. This CDR3 is 14 amino acids long. The germline V gene has CDR1 LGHNA and CDR2 YNFKEQ.

The chain joins TRBV7-6 to TRBJ2-1, with TRBD2 matching 8 bases. The junction had 4 bases not matched to a gene; V was cut back by 4 bases and J by 2 bases. The germline CDR1 and CDR2 sequences are SGHVS and FNYEAQ. The CDR3 is 15 amino acids. The CDR3 DNA reads as TGTGCCAGCAGCTCCTCAGCGGGGGCCTACAATGAGCAGTTCTTC. It codes for CASSSSAGAYNEQFF.

This clone was detected only a few times. The chain recombines TRBV28 with TRBJ1-2, with TRBD1 matching 9 bases. V lost 5 bases, J lost 8 bases, and 6 bases stayed unmatched. Germline lookup yields CDR1 MDHEN and CDR2 SYDVKM. CDR3 length equals 13 residues. DNA of the CDR3: TGTGCCAGCAGTAGGGGGACAGGGCTAGGCTACACCTTC. Amino acids: CASSRGTGLGYTF.